This T cell receptor (beta chain) came from a study of T cells in Graves' hyperthyroidism and ophthalmopathy. In the case of this clonotype: Its antigen is as yet unknown.

Uncontrolled infection, other autoimmune disease, pregnancy and lactation each barred patients from inclusion. Orbital computed tomography, thyroid ultrasound, serum thyroxine and TRAb, and clinical symptoms together informed the diagnoses. TCR beta CDR3 regions were amplified from RNA transcripts. The HTBI set primed first-round TCR CDR3 RT-PCR. TCRdb redid the calling of the multiplex PCR reads with MiXCR, one entry per CDR3 protein. The sample includes some 300,000 distinct CDR3 sequences, roughly 20% of them seen just once. Trimming removed 0 bases from V and 0 bases from J, with 8 bases in between. Germline CDR1 and CDR2: DFQATT and SNEGSKA (reference sequence). The CDR3 runs 14 residues. Regarding the study as a whole: Most thyroid-expanded clonotypes above 0.001 were also found in blood.

Source material: blood. The J gene is TRBJ1-1, the V gene TRBV20-1; no firm D call. This receptor was taken from a man aged 50 to 59 with Graves' ophthalmopathy. The CDR3 nucleotides are TGCAGTGCTAGAGATCAGGCCATGAACACTGAAGCTTTCTTT. Its translation is CSARDQAMNTEAFF.